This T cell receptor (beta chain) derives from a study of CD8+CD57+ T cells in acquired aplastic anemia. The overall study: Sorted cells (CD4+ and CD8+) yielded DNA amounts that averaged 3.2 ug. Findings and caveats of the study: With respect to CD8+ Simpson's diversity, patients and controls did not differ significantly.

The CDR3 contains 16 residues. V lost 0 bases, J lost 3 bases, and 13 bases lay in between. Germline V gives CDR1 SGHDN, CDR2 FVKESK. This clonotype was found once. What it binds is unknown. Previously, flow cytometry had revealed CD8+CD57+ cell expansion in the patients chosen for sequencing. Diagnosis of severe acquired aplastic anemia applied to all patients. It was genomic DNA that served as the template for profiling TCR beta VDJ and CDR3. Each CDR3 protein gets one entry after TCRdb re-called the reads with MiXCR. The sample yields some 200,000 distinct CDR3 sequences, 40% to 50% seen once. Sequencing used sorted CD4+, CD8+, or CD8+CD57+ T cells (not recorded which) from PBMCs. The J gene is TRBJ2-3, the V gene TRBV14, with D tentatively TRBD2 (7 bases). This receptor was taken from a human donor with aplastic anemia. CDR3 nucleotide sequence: TGTGCCAGCAGCCAAGATCGGGGGGCGCCTACAGATACGCAGTATTTT. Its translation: CASSQDRGAPTDTQYF.